This T cell receptor beta chain was retrieved from a study of identifying expanded T cells in peripheral blood. This clone was seen once. Trimming cost V 4 bases and J 2 bases, with 15 bases left between them. The CDR3 is 15 amino acids. From germline, CDR1 is SGHRS and CDR2 YFSETQ. Assay: immunoSEQ multiplex PCR; the TCRdb copy retains only in-frame clones and omits some. This table has about 58,000 clones, about 85% appearing once. Sequencing input: blood. The rearrangement links TRBV5-1 to TRBJ1-2; D might be TRBD1 (5 bases). The clonotype originates from a person aged 18-70 years in good health. In nucleotides, the CDR3 is TGCGCCAGCAGCCTACGAGGGGTGGGGAACTATGGCTACACCTTC. Its translation: CASSLRGVGNYGYTF. Based on the CDR3 plus reference TRBV5-1 and TRBJ1-2, the full variable domain is KAGVTQTPRYLIKTRGQQVTLSCSPISGHRSVSWYQQTPGQGLQFLFEYFSETQRNKGNFPGRFSGRQFSNSRSEMNVSTLELGDSALYLCASSLRGVGNYGYTFGSGTRLTVV.